This T cell receptor beta chain comes out of a study of early T cells in non-severe SARS-CoV-2 infection. Study-wide findings and caveats: Missing private and CD4 specificities, VDJdb matching favored anti-spike CD8 responses.

TCRdb re-analysed the 5' RACE reads in MiXCR, keeping a single row per CDR3 protein. The data show more than 55,000 distinct CDR3 sequences, with roughly 4.9% seen just once and 3% to 4.5% held by the top ten. The table lists this clonotype with a few counts. Its antigen is as yet unknown. Unmatched junction bases numbered 3, after V lost 4 bases and J lost 2 bases. The CDR3 runs 15 residues. Germline CDR1 and CDR2: SGHRS and YFSETQ. The receptor was isolated from an adult who was a healthcare worker with PCR-confirmed SARS-CoV-2 infection or an uninfected control (not recorded which). The donor label of this sample is uncertain. The chain carries TRBV5-1 and TRBJ2-1, with TRBD1 matching 10 bases. The specimen was whole blood, collected at baseline. The CDR3 nucleotides read TGCGCCAGCAGCCGTGGGACAGGGGCCTACAATGAGCAGTTCTTC. Its translation is CASSRGTGAYNEQFF.